This T cell receptor (beta chain) stems from a study of somatic mutations in cytotoxic T cells in rheumatoid arthritis. Study as a whole: Nearly 100% purity was obtained when some V beta antibody-stained T-cell populations were flow-sorted; these included V beta1+ cells sequenced for TCRB.

The study, taken as a whole, reports: Exceedance of 20% of CD8+ cells by the largest CD8+ clone occurred in 8 of 65 patients. It was in rheumatoid arthritis patients, but not in healthy controls, that CD8+ clonality increased with age. Antigen specificity of the expanded CD8+ clones was not determined.

There are 19 residues in the CDR3. Per the germline V gene, CDR1 is SGHVS and CDR2 is FQNEAQ. V shed 3 bases, J shed 4 bases, and the junction held 15 bases outside the gene matches. As regards this clone: Antigen unknown.

Libraries were prepared by immunoSEQ multiplex PCR; TCRdb keeps only in-frame clonotypes and omits some of them. Seen here are fewer than 20,000 clones, around 79% observed once, and the top ten hold 8.9%. The chain links TRBV7-8 to TRBJ1-2, with 12 nucleotides matching TRBD1. Sequences were obtained from CD8+ T cells sorted from blood. This TCR came from an adult with rheumatoid arthritis. The CDR3 is CASSLVTGTGGAEGYGYTF. The DNA of the CDR3 is TGTGCCAGCAGCTTGGTCACCGGGACAGGGGGCGCCGAGGGCTATGGCTACACCTTC. Full variable domain (remainder filled in from reference TRBV7-8 and TRBJ1-2): GAGVSQSPRYKVAKRGQDVALRCDPISGHVSLFWYQQALGQGPEFLTYFQNEAQLDKSGLPSDRFFAERPEGSVSTLKIQRTQQEDSAVYLCASSLVTGTGGAEGYGYTFGSGTRLTVV.